This T cell receptor beta chain was obtained from a study of cytomegalovirus exposure and HLA in healthy donors. At the time of sampling, donors were nominally healthy, though unrecorded immune exposures were likely. It was with 60 Vbeta and 13 Jbeta primers that the PCR ran. The method was immunoSEQ multiplex PCR; TCRdb's version includes in-frame clones alone and lacks a portion of them. The sample holds about 200,000 clones. The V end was cut by 3 bases, the J end by 8 bases, with 13 bases between. The length of the CDR3 is 13 residues. Germline CDR1 is MGHRA and CDR2 is YSYEKL. Sequences were obtained from PBMCs. The receptor's source is a boy younger than 18 in good health and CMV-seronegative. The chain is built from TRBV4-1 and TRBJ1-1, with D unclear. CDR3 in amino acids: CASSQTLVGEAFF. The CDR3 DNA sequence: TGCGCCAGCAGCCAGACCCTAGTCGGGGAAGCTTTCTTT.